Listed here are 8 T cell receptor beta chains from one sample, sequenced in a study of blood T cell repertoires in COVID-19 (TCRdb year 2020). The method behind the library was the immunoSEQ multiplex PCR assay. TCRdb stores this immuneACCESS table with in-frame sequences only. Part of the clones is absent; in the studies checked, under half of the shortfall reflects unresolved V genes, and no reason is known for the rest. Across this sample there are under 130,000 clones, with over 75% seen only once. The ten most abundant clones make up around 4.3% of the sample. Sample: peripheral blood. The receptor source for this set is a man in his fifties or sixties with acute or convalescent COVID-19.

The chain has TRBV5-1 and TRBJ1-1, with D hard to call. V was cut by 2 bases and J by 4 bases, with 12 bases left in between. Germline V gene sequence: CDR1 SGHRS, CDR2 YFSETQ. This CDR3 is 14 amino acids long. The CDR3 loop reads CASSFGVGGTEAFF. As DNA, the CDR3 is TGCGCCAGCAGCTTTGGAGTAGGAGGCACTGAAGCTTTCTTT.

The genes are TRBV12-3 or TRBV12-4 and TRBJ1-2; D remains ambiguous. With 7 bases removed from V and 8 bases from J, the gap between germline ends came to 14 bases. CDR3 length equals 12 residues. The CDR3, as DNA: TGTGCCAGCACTGGCGGGCCGGTCGGCTACACCTTC. Its translation is CASTGGPVGYTF.

V usage is TRBV9 and J usage is TRBJ2-2, with D maybe TRBD1 (5 bases). With 0 bases removed from V and 3 bases from J, the gap between germline ends came to 12 bases. The CDR3 has 16 residues. Germline values: CDR1 SGDLS, CDR2 YYNGEE. The CDR3 DNA sequence: TGTGCCAGCAGCGTAGAGGGTCAGGGATACACCGGGGAGCTGTTTTTT. It translates to CASSVEGQGYTGELFF.

This clone came up once. CDR3 protein: CASSFSGGNTGELFF. CDR3 sequence (DNA): TGTGCCAGCAGCTTTTCAGGGGGTAACACCGGGGAGCTGTTTTTT. The V and J genes are TRBV7-3 and TRBJ2-2; TRBD1 matches at 7 bases. The junction had 3 bases not matched to a gene; V was cut back by 3 bases and J by 2 bases. CDR1 SGHTA and CDR2 FQGTGA come from the germline V gene. This CDR3 is 15 amino acids long.

V and J are TRBV2 and TRBJ1-1; D is undetermined. CDR3 length: 13 residues. The ends were cut back, 2 bases at V and 1 base at J, with 5 bases in the middle. The germline gives CDR1 SNHLY, CDR2 FYNNEI. The CDR3: CASSEQKNTEAFF. The CDR3, as DNA: TGTGCCAGCAGTGAACAGAAGAACACTGAAGCTTTCTTT.

J is TRBJ2-3 and V is TRBV19; 10 bases map to TRBD2. Per germline, CDR1 LNHDA and CDR2 SQIVND (reference sequence). The CDR3 length is 19 residues. Trimming cost V 4 bases and J 1 base; bases outside gene matches: 14. CDR3 sequence reads: CASSTLRLPSGSGTDTQYF. The CDR3 DNA reads TGTGCCAGTAGTACCCTTCGGCTTCCTAGCGGGAGTGGCACAGATACGCAGTATTTT.

V gene TRBV12-2 combines with J gene TRBJ1-2. TRBV12-2 corresponds to a pseudogene. The CDR3 covers 15 residues. CDR3 sequence: CASRFRPGGNYGYTF. The CDR3 DNA follows: TGTGCAAGTCGCTTTCGGCCAGGAGGTAACTATGGCTACACCTTC.

The chain combines TRBV5-6 with TRBJ2-1; 8 bases line up with TRBD1. V dropped 4 bases and J dropped 3; count of bases not matched to a gene: 12. CDR1 is SGHDT, CDR2 YYEEEE, per germline. This CDR3 is built from 17 residues. The CDR3 DNA sequence: TGTGCCAGCAGCCAGACAGGGGCCGCCCGAAGCTACAATGAGCAGTTCTTC. Translating it yields CASSQTGAARSYNEQFF.